The rows below give T cell receptor beta chains drawn from one sample of a study of Graves' ophthalmopathy and Graves' hyperthyroidism. TCRdb redid the calling of the multiplex PCR reads with MiXCR, one entry per CDR3 protein. The sample yields around 1,200,000 distinct CDR3 sequences, about 35% seen once. Sequenced: peripheral blood or thyroid tissue (not recorded which). Receptor source: an adult man with Graves' hyperthyroidism. CDR3s include the opening cysteine and the closing phenylalanine or tryptophan. The D gene is left open where the match is weak. Only part of the rows carry a size: once, few, many, or a class if the clone is expanded.

v_gene: TRBV7-9; d_gene: TRBD2; abundance: NA; j_gene: TRBJ2-7; CDR3aa: CASSRGGVNEQYF; CDR3nt: TGTGCCAGCAGTCGGGGGGGCGTGAACGAGCAGTACTTC
v_gene: TRBV6-5; d_gene: NA; abundance: NA; j_gene: TRBJ1-5; CDR3aa: CASSYTTAGPGQPQHF; CDR3nt: TGTGCCAGCAGTTACACAACCGCAGGGCCAGGACAGCCCCAGCATTTT
v_gene: TRBV10-3; d_gene: NA; abundance: NA; j_gene: TRBJ2-6; CDR3aa: CAITGGSGANVLTF; CDR3nt: TGTGCCATCACCGGGGGCTCTGGGGCCAACGTCCTGACTTTC
v_gene: TRBV29-1; d_gene: NA; abundance: NA; j_gene: TRBJ2-7; CDR3aa: CSVVDSGQGYEQYF; CDR3nt: TGCAGCGTTGTGGACTCCGGGCAGGGTTACGAGCAGTACTTC
v_gene: TRBV27; d_gene: NA; abundance: few; j_gene: TRBJ2-7; CDR3aa: CASSLGPVKYEQYF; CDR3nt: TGTGCCAGCAGTTTAGGGCCAGTTAAATACGAGCAGTACTTC
v_gene: TRBV7-3; d_gene: TRBD1; abundance: NA; j_gene: TRBJ2-6; CDR3aa: CASSLGTASGANILTF; CDR3nt: TGTGCCAGCAGCTTAGGGACAGCCTCTGGGGCCAACATCCTGACTTTC
v_gene: TRBV7-2; d_gene: NA; abundance: NA; j_gene: TRBJ1-5; CDR3aa: CASSIVLYQPQHF; CDR3nt: TGTGCCAGCAGCATAGTATTATATCAGCCCCAGCATTTT
v_gene: TRBV5-6; d_gene: NA; abundance: many; j_gene: TRBJ2-7; CDR3aa: CASSPPKGYEQYF; CDR3nt: TGTGCCAGCAGCCCACCTAAGGGCTACGAGCAGTACTTC
v_gene: TRBV29-1; d_gene: TRBD1; abundance: many; j_gene: TRBJ2-5; CDR3aa: CSVSRTGQETQYF; CDR3nt: TGCAGCGTCTCAAGGACAGGACAAGAGACCCAGTACTTC
v_gene: TRBV25-1; d_gene: NA; abundance: NA; j_gene: TRBJ2-2; CDR3aa: CASSEYPRAGPGTLFF; CDR3nt: TGTGCCAGCAGTGAATACCCGAGAGCGGGCCCCGGGACGCTGTTTTTT
v_gene: TRBV5-1; d_gene: NA; abundance: many; j_gene: TRBJ1-1; CDR3aa: CASSFGSEAFF; CDR3nt: TGCGCCAGCAGCTTCGGATCTGAAGCTTTCTTT
v_gene: TRBV9; d_gene: NA; abundance: many; j_gene: TRBJ1-5; CDR3aa: CASSGDGYSNQPQHF; CDR3nt: TGTGCCAGCAGCGGAGACGGATATAGCAATCAGCCCCAGCATTTT
v_gene: TRBV20-1; d_gene: TRBD1; abundance: few; j_gene: TRBJ1-4; CDR3aa: CSARDPGQQNEKLFF; CDR3nt: TGCAGTGCTAGAGACCCGGGACAGCAAAATGAAAAACTGTTTTTT
v_gene: TRBV7-2; d_gene: TRBD1; abundance: many; j_gene: TRBJ2-5; CDR3aa: CASSTQGQETQYF; CDR3nt: TGTGCCAGTAGTACACAGGGGCAAGAGACCCAGTACTTC
v_gene: TRBV9; d_gene: NA; abundance: many; j_gene: TRBJ1-1; CDR3aa: CASSVEGGQRTTEAFF; CDR3nt: TGTGCCAGCAGCGTAGAAGGGGGGCAGAGAACAACTGAAGCTTTCTTT
v_gene: TRBV29-1; d_gene: TRBD1; abundance: NA; j_gene: TRBJ1-1; CDR3aa: CSVDGTGSTEAFF; CDR3nt: TGCAGCGTTGACGGGACAGGGAGTACTGAAGCTTTCTTT
v_gene: TRBV7-9; d_gene: TRBD1; abundance: many; j_gene: TRBJ1-2; CDR3aa: CASSIDETGKVYGYTF; CDR3nt: TGTGCCAGCAGCATCGACGAGACAGGGAAGGTCTATGGCTACACCTTC
v_gene: TRBV15; d_gene: NA; abundance: NA; j_gene: TRBJ1-2; CDR3aa: CATSRGGAYGYTF; CDR3nt: TGTGCCACCAGCAGGGGGGGGGCATATGGCTACACCTTC
v_gene: TRBV10-2; d_gene: TRBD1; abundance: NA; j_gene: TRBJ1-2; CDR3aa: CASSDVAGGYGYTF; CDR3nt: TGCGCCAGCAGTGACGTGGCAGGGGGCTATGGCTACACCTTC
v_gene: TRBV5-1; d_gene: TRBD2; abundance: few; j_gene: TRBJ2-5; CDR3aa: CASSALGLAGPVQETQYF; CDR3nt: TGCGCCAGCAGCGCATTGGGACTAGCGGGACCCGTCCAAGAGACCCAGTACTTC
v_gene: TRBV12-3/TRBV12-4; d_gene: TRBD1; abundance: NA; j_gene: TRBJ2-5; CDR3aa: CASNTDRGQETQYF; CDR3nt: TGTGCCAGCAATACCGACAGGGGGCAAGAGACCCAGTACTTC
v_gene: TRBV5-1; d_gene: NA; abundance: once; j_gene: TRBJ1-1; CDR3aa: CASSIEQGWGMNTEAFF; CDR3nt: TGCGCCAGCAGCATTGAACAGGGTTGGGGAATGAACACTGAAGCTTTCTTT
v_gene: TRBV29-1; d_gene: NA; abundance: many; j_gene: TRBJ1-1; CDR3aa: CSVPRGGTEAFF; CDR3nt: TGCAGCGTCCCCCGGGGAGGCACTGAAGCTTTCTTT
v_gene: TRBV6-5; d_gene: NA; abundance: NA; j_gene: TRBJ1-5; CDR3aa: CASSPSTTAAIQPQHF; CDR3nt: TGTGCCAGCAGTCCTTCTACTACCGCGGCGATTCAGCCCCAGCATTTT
v_gene: TRBV24-1; d_gene: TRBD2; abundance: few; j_gene: TRBJ2-2; CDR3aa: CATSDSRDYRTGELFF; CDR3nt: TGTGCCACCAGTGACTCTCGGGACTACCGTACCGGGGAGCTGTTTTTT
v_gene: TRBV2; d_gene: TRBD1; abundance: many; j_gene: TRBJ1-2; CDR3aa: CASRGQGSDYGYTF; CDR3nt: TGTGCCAGCCGGGGACAGGGGAGCGACTATGGCTACACCTTC
v_gene: TRBV29-1; d_gene: NA; abundance: many; j_gene: TRBJ2-5; CDR3aa: CSVALQGHGQTQYF; CDR3nt: TGCAGCGTGGCGCTACAGGGCCACGGGCAGACCCAGTACTTC
v_gene: TRBV7-3; d_gene: NA; abundance: NA; j_gene: TRBJ2-2; CDR3aa: CASSAAATNTGELFF; CDR3nt: TGTGCCAGCAGCGCAGCCGCAACGAACACCGGGGAGCTGTTTTTT
v_gene: TRBV27; d_gene: TRBD2; abundance: few; j_gene: TRBJ2-2; CDR3aa: CASGSGGGGELFF; CDR3nt: TGTGCCAGCGGCAGTGGGGGGGGCGGGGAGCTGTTTTTT
v_gene: TRBV6-2/TRBV6-3; d_gene: NA; abundance: many; j_gene: TRBJ1-5; CDR3aa: CASSATQQGQPQHF; CDR3nt: TGTGCCAGCAGTGCGACACAGCAGGGTCAGCCCCAGCATTTT
v_gene: TRBV5-5; d_gene: NA; abundance: NA; j_gene: TRBJ1-6; CDR3aa: CASSFDSPTPLHF; CDR3nt: TGTGCCAGCAGCTTTGACTCGCCGACACCCCTCCACTTT
v_gene: TRBV7-8; d_gene: NA; abundance: NA; j_gene: TRBJ2-7; CDR3aa: CASSFSSSVLQQYF; CDR3nt: TGTGCCAGCAGCTTCTCCAGTAGCGTTCTCCAGCAGTACTTC
v_gene: TRBV19; d_gene: TRBD1; abundance: NA; j_gene: TRBJ2-7; CDR3aa: CAVGTGPYEQYF; CDR3nt: TGTGCCGTGGGGACAGGGCCCTACGAGCAGTACTTC
v_gene: TRBV7-6; d_gene: NA; abundance: NA; j_gene: TRBJ1-5; CDR3aa: CASSLAFGGRDQPQHF; CDR3nt: TGTGCCAGCAGCTTAGCGTTTGGGGGGAGGGATCAGCCCCAGCATTTT
v_gene: TRBV5-4; d_gene: NA; abundance: NA; j_gene: TRBJ1-1; CDR3aa: CASSLDEVNTGAFF; CDR3nt: TGTGCCAGCAGCTTGGATGAGGTGAACACTGGAGCTTTCTTT
v_gene: TRBV11-2; d_gene: NA; abundance: NA; j_gene: TRBJ1-2; CDR3aa: CARDPGLNYGYTF; CDR3nt: TGTGCTAGAGATCCCGGACTGAACTATGGCTACACCTTC
v_gene: TRBV7-9; d_gene: NA; abundance: NA; j_gene: TRBJ1-2; CDR3aa: CAGRENYGYTF; CDR3nt: TGTGCCGGCAGGGAGAACTATGGCTACACCTTC
v_gene: TRBV20-1; d_gene: NA; abundance: many; j_gene: TRBJ1-5; CDR3aa: CSAAERDSNQPQHF; CDR3nt: TGCAGTGCCGCCGAGCGGGATAGCAATCAGCCCCAGCATTTT
v_gene: TRBV3-1; d_gene: NA; abundance: few; j_gene: TRBJ1-4; CDR3aa: CASSQDHRKLFF; CDR3nt: TGTGCCAGCAGCCAAGATCACAGGAAACTGTTTTTT